The text below deals with one T cell receptor (beta chain). The data derive from a study of T cell changes during pregnancy in multiple sclerosis. This CDR3 comprises 13 residues. Germline values: CDR1 LGHNT, CDR2 FRNRAP. V was cut by 2 bases and J by 6 bases, with 7 bases left in between. The repertoire was sequenced with immunoSEQ multiplex PCR; TCRdb's copy has only in-frame clones and lacks some. The sample yields under 50,000 clones, 90% seen once. The chain links TRBV12-5 to TRBJ2-2; no clear D gene. The sequencing used CD4+ T cells from peripheral blood mononuclear cells, collected in the first trimester of pregnancy. The clonotype was recovered from a female donor in good health, enrolled as a control in a pregnancy study. The CDR3 reads CASGLRGAGELFF. In nucleotides, the CDR3 is TGTGCTAGTGGTTTGAGAGGCGCCGGGGAGCTGTTTTTT.